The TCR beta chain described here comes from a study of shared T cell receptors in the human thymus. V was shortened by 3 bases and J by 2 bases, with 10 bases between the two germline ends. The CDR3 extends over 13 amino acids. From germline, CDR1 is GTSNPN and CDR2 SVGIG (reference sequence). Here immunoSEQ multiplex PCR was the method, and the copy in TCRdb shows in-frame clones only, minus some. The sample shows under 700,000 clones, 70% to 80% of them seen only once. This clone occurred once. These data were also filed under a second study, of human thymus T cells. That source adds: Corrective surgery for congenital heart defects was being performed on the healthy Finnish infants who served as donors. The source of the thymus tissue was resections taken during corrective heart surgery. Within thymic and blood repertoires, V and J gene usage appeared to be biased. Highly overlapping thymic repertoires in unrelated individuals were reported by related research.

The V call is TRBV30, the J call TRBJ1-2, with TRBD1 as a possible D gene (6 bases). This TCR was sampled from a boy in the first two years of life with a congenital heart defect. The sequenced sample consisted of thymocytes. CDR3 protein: CAWRGGGNYGYTF. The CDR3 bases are TGTGCCTGGAGGGGAGGGGGGAACTATGGCTACACCTTC.